The rows below give T cell receptor beta chains drawn from one sample of a study of blood T cell repertoires in COVID-19. Assay used: immunoSEQ multiplex PCR; TCRdb lists only in-frame clones, some missing. Of around 170,000 clones in the sample, approximately 88% are singletons; the top ten hold about 3.9%. Sample: peripheral blood. These receptors were taken from a woman aged 25 to 45 with acute or convalescent COVID-19. The CDR3 runs from the conserved cysteine through the conserved F or W. Each record gives: D gene, clone size, V gene, J gene, CDR3 DNA, CDR3 protein. The D gene is left open where the match is weak. Part of the rows lack a size; the others show once, few, many or a class for expanded clones.

TRBD1	.	TRBV25-1	TRBJ2-5	TGTGCCAGTTCCTTTCGTACAGGGGGAGAGACCCAGTACTTC	CASSFRTGGETQYF
TRBD2	once	TRBV4-1	TRBJ2-2	TGCGCCAGCAGCCAAGGAGGTAGCGGGAGGGCCTCCGGGGAGCTGTTTTTT	CASSQGGSGRASGELFF
TRBD2	.	TRBV20-1	TRBJ2-7	TGCAGTGCTAGTTTAGCGGGGAACTCCTACGAGCAGTACTTC	CSASLAGNSYEQYF
.	.	TRBV28	TRBJ1-2	TGTGCCAGCAGGGAGGGAAATAACTATGGCTACACCTTC	CASREGNNYGYTF
.	.	TRBV1	TRBJ2-7	TGCACCAGCAGCCGCGGAACCGAGTACTTC	CTSSRGTEYF
.	.	TRBV23-1	TRBJ1-3	TGCGCCAGCAAAGTCAGGTCTGGAAACACCATATATTTT	CASKVRSGNTIYF
TRBD1	few	TRBV4-1	TRBJ1-5	TGCGCCAGCAGCCAACGCTCAGGGGGACAGGGAAGGCAGCCCCAGCATTTT	CASSQRSGGQGRQPQHF
TRBD2	.	TRBV6-1	TRBJ2-7	TGTGCCAGCAGTGGCCGGAAAGCGGGAGACTTCTACGAGCAGTACTTC	CASSGRKAGDFYEQYF
.	.	TRBV28	TRBJ1-5	TGTGCCAGCAGTTTGATCCGGACTTTCATTAGCAATCAGCCCCAGCATTTT	CASSLIRTFISNQPQHF
.	.	TRBV27	TRBJ1-5	TGTGCCAGCAGTTTGTCCAGGGATCAGCCCCAGCATTTT	CASSLSRDQPQHF
.	.	TRBV15	TRBJ1-4	TGTGCCACCAGCAGAAAGTCGGGGGATAATGAAAAACTGTTTTTT	CATSRKSGDNEKLFF
.	.	TRBV15	TRBJ1-4	TGTGCCACCAGCAGAGACCTAGGGGTTGAAAAACTGTTTTTT	CATSRDLGVEKLFF
TRBD1	.	TRBV23-1	TRBJ2-3	TGCGCCAGCGGCACGGGACAGGGTTCCGATACGCAGTATTTT	CASGTGQGSDTQYF
.	.	TRBV7-9	TRBJ1-3	TGTGCCAGCAGCTTAGAAGCGGAAGTCTCTGGAAACACCATATATTTT	CASSLEAEVSGNTIYF
.	.	TRBV11-2	TRBJ1-2	TGTGCCAGCACCCGGGTAGAGAATGATCCCTATGGCTACACCTTC	CASTRVENDPYGYTF
TRBD2	.	TRBV18	TRBJ2-3	TGTGCCAGCTCACCGACTCAGGGACTAGCGGGAGGCACAGATACGCAGTATTTT	CASSPTQGLAGGTDTQYF
TRBD1	.	TRBV5-8	TRBJ2-4	TGTGCCAGTGGAAAAATGGGACAGGGTGTGAACATTCAGTACTTC	CASGKMGQGVNIQYF
.	.	TRBV12-3/TRBV12-4	TRBJ1-5	TGTGCCAGCAGTTTTGCGCCAGTCGGGGCCCAGCATTTT	CASSFAPVGAQHF
.	.	TRBV30	TRBJ1-4	TGTGCCTGGGGAAGGGAGTTGCAAGGAAAACTGTTTTTT	CAWGRELQGKLFF
TRBD1	.	TRBV19	TRBJ2-6	TGTGCCACCAGGGGGAATGGTGGGGCCAACGTCCTGACTTTC	CATRGNGGANVLTF
.	.	TRBV24-1	TRBJ1-6	TGTGCCACCAGTAGTCAGGCGAATTCACCCCTCCACTTT	CATSSQANSPLHF
.	.	TRBV28	TRBJ1-3	TGTGCCAGCAGTTTTGCGTACACCATATATTTT	CASSFAYTIYF
TRBD2	.	TRBV6-5	TRBJ2-7	TGTGCCAGCAGGGAGACTAGCGGGAGGTACGAGCAGTACTTC	CASRETSGRYEQYF
TRBD2	.	TRBV29-1	TRBJ2-5	TGCAGCGTTGAAGAAGTAGCGGGGTCAGGGACCCAGTACTTC	CSVEEVAGSGTQYF
TRBD1	.	TRBV5-1	TRBJ1-2	TGCGCCAGCAGCTTGGAACAGGGGGACTATGGCTACACCTTC	CASSLEQGDYGYTF
.	.	TRBV4-2	TRBJ2-2	TGTGCCAGCAGCCAAGAGCGTCGAATCGGGGAGCTGTTTTTT	CASSQERRIGELFF
.	.	TRBV5-1	TRBJ2-5	TGCGCCAGCAGCCTGGGACTTCAAGAGACCCAGTACTTC	CASSLGLQETQYF
.	.	TRBV2	TRBJ2-7	TGTGCCAGCGGGGCAGGTAACTACGAGCAGTACTTC	CASGAGNYEQYF
.	.	TRBV28	TRBJ2-1	TGTGCCAGCAGCAGCCGGAGTCTACCCTACTTGGGTGAGCAGTTCTTC	CASSSRSLPYLGEQFF
TRBD1	.	TRBV5-5	TRBJ1-2	TGTGCCAGCAGCTTGTTTCAGGGGGCTGATGGCTACACCTTC	CASSLFQGADGYTF
.	.	TRBV23-1	TRBJ1-1	TGCGCCAGCAGTCTGGCGGGGCGGACTTTTGGAACGGTGGTAGCTTTCTTT	CASSLAGRTFGTVVAFF
.	.	TRBV30	TRBJ2-1	TGTGCCTGGAGTCCTCTATCGGATGAGCAGTTCTTC	CAWSPLSDEQFF
TRBD2	once	TRBV5-1	TRBJ2-1	TGCGCCAGCAGAGGTCGGGAGGGCCGTGAGCAGTTCTTC	CASRGREGREQFF
TRBD2	.	TRBV27	TRBJ2-3	TGTGCCAGAGTAGCGGGTGGTAGCACAGATACGCAGTATTTT	CARVAGGSTDTQYF
.	few	TRBV30	TRBJ1-1	TGTGCCTGGAGTAATTTCGGAGGGCAAGCTTTCTTT	CAWSNFGGQAFF
.	once	TRBV2	TRBJ1-2	TGTGCCAGCAGTGATACCGGCTATGGCTACACCTTC	CASSDTGYGYTF
.	.	TRBV5-4	TRBJ1-4	TGTGCCAGCAGCTTCCGGAAACTGTTTTTT	CASSFRKLFF
.	.	TRBV20-1	TRBJ2-4	TGCAGTGCTACAGAAACTAGCTTTCTGTACTTC	CSATETSFLYF
TRBD1	.	TRBV6-5	TRBJ2-2	TGTGCCAGCAGTTTAGCCGGGACAGGGGACACCGGGGAGCTGTTTTTT	CASSLAGTGDTGELFF
.	.	TRBV6-5	TRBJ1-6	TGTGCCAGCACCCGGACAGAAAATTCACCCCTCCACTTT	CASTRTENSPLHF
TRBD1	.	TRBV7-8	TRBJ1-3	TGTGCCAGCAGCATCCGGGGGACAGACACCATATATTTT	CASSIRGTDTIYF
.	.	TRBV6-5	TRBJ2-1	TGTGCCAGCCGAATGGAGGCCTCCTACAATGAGCAGTTCTTC	CASRMEASYNEQFF
.	.	TRBV29-1	TRBJ2-5	TGCAGCGGCTCAGGGGATTTAGGCCAAGAGACCCAGTACTTC	CSGSGDLGQETQYF
.	few	TRBV28	TRBJ1-1	TGTGCCAGCAGTTTATACTACACTGAAGCTTTCTTT	CASSLYYTEAFF
TRBD1	.	TRBV24-1	TRBJ2-1	TGTGCCACCAGTGATCTTCGGGTAGGGACAGAGTACAGGAATGAGCAGTTCTTC	CATSDLRVGTEYRNEQFF
.	few	TRBV27	TRBJ1-3	TGTGCCAGCAGGAGTGGGCAGGGGTGGGGAAACACCATATATTTT	CASRSGQGWGNTIYF
.	.	TRBV29-1	TRBJ1-1	TGCAGCGGGGGGGGAGCGAACACTGAAGCTTTCTTT	CSGGGANTEAFF
.	.	TRBV28	TRBJ2-1	TGTGCCAGCAGTTCCCCGAGTGAGCAGTTCTTC	CASSSPSEQFF
TRBD2	once	TRBV28	TRBJ2-1	TGTGCCAGCAGTTTAGGACTAGCGGGAGGGCCTTGGGAGTTCTTC	CASSLGLAGGPWEFF
TRBD1	.	TRBV5-1	TRBJ1-2	TGCGCCAGCAGCACTACAGGGGCCTCCTATGGCTACACCTTC	CASSTTGASYGYTF
TRBD2	.	TRBV2	TRBJ2-2	TGTGCCAGCAGGGCGGGACTAGCGGGGTCGAACACCGGGGAGCTGTTTTTT	CASRAGLAGSNTGELFF
.	.	TRBV2	TRBJ2-1	TGTGCCAGCAAAACCGGGACTGGAAACAATGAGCAGTTCTTC	CASKTGTGNNEQFF
.	.	TRBV5-1	TRBJ1-6	TGCGCCAGCAGCTCAGGGGCCCTTGATTCACCCCTCCACTTT	CASSSGALDSPLHF
.	.	TRBV7-2	TRBJ1-1	TGTGCCAGCAGCTTGGAGTGGCTGAACACTGAAGCTTTCTTT	CASSLEWLNTEAFF
.	.	TRBV6-5	TRBJ1-3	TGTGCCAGCAGTTACCTGGCAGGCTCTGGAAACACCATATATTTT	CASSYLAGSGNTIYF